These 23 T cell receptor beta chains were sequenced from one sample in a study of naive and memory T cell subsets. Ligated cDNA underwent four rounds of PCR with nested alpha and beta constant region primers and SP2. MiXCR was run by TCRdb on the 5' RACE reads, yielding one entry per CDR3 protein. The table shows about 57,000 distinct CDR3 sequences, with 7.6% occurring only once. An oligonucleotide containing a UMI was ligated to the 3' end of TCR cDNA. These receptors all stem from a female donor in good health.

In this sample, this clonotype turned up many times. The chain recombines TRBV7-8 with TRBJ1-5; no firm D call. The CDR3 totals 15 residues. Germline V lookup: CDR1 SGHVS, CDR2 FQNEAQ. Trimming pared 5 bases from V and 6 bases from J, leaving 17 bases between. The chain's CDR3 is CASSPLPGGGQPQHF. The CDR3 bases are TGTGCCAGCAGCCCTCTGCCTGGAGGTGGTCAGCCCCAGCATTTT.

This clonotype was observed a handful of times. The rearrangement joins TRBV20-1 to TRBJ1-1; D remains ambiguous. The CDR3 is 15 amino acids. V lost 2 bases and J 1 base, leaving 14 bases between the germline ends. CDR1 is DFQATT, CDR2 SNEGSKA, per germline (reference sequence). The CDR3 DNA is TGCAGTGCTAGATACCCTCCAGGTGGGAACACTGAAGCTTTCTTT. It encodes CSARYPPGGNTEAFF.

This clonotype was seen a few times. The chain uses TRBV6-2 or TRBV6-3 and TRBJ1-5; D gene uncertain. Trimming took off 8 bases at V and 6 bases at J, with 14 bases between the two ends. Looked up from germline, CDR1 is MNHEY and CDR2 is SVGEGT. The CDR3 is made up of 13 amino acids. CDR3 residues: CASHSTVAQPQHF. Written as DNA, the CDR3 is TGTGCCAGCCACAGCACCGTGGCTCAGCCCCAGCATTTT.

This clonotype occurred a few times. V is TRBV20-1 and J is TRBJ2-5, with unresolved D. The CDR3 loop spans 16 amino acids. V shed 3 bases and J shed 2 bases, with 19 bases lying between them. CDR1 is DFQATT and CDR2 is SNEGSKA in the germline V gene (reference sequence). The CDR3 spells CSASRSPYSTQETQYF. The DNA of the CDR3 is TGCAGTGCTAGTCGGAGCCCCTACTCGACTCAAGAGACCCAGTACTTC.

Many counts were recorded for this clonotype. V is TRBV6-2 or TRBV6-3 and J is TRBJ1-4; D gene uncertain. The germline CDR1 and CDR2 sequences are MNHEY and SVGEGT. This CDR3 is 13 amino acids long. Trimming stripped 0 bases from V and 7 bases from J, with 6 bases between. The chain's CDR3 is CASSYSMSEKLFF. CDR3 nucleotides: TGTGCCAGCAGTTACTCGATGAGTGAAAAACTGTTTTTT.

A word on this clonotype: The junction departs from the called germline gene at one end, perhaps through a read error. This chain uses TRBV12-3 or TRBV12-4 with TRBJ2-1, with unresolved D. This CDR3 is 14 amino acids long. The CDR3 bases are TGTGCCAGCAGTATCCGGTTTACCGGCAATGCGCAGTTCTTC. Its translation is CASSIRFTGNAQFF.

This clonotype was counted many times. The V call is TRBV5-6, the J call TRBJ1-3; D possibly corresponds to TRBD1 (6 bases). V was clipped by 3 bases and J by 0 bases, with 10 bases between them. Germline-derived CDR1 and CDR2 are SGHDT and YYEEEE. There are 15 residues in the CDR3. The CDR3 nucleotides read TGTGCCAGCAGCTCCCGGGACACCTCTGGAAACACCATATATTTT. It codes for CASSSRDTSGNTIYF.

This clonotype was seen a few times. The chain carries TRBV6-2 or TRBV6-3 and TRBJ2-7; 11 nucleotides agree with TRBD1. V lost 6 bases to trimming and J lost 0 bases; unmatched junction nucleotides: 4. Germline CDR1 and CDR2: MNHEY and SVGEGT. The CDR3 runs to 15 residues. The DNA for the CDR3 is TGTGCCAGCAGGGCCGGGACAGGGGGCTCCTACGAGCAGTACTTC. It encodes CASRAGTGGSYEQYF.

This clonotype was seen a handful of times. The CDR3 reads CASSFGTGDYTF. The CDR3 DNA follows: TGCGCCAGCAGCTTCGGGACAGGGGACTACACCTTC. V gene TRBV5-1 combines with J gene TRBJ1-2, with TRBD1 matching 10 bases. The germline CDR1 and CDR2 sequences are SGHRS and YFSETQ. This CDR3 spans 12 amino acids. With V trimmed by 2 bases and J by 10 bases, 2 bases remained unmatched.

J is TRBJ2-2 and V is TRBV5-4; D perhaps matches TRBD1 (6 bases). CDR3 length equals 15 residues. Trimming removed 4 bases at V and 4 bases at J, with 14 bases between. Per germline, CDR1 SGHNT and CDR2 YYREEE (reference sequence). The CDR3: CASSPSLGGTGELFF. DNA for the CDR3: TGTGCCAGCAGCCCATCACTAGGGGGCACCGGGGAGCTGTTTTTT.

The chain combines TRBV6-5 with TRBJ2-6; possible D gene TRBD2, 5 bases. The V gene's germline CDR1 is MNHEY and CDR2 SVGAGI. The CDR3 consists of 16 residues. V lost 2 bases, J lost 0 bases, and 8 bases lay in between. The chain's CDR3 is CASSYGGLSGANVLTF. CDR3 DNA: TGTGCCAGCAGTTACGGCGGACTCTCTGGGGCCAACGTCCTGACTTTC.

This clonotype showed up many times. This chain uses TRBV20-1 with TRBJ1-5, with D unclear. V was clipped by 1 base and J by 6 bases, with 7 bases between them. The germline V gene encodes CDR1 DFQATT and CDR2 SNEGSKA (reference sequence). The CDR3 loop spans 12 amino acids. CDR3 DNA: TGCAGTGCTAGAGGGACCTCTCAGCCCCAGCATTTT. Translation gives CSARGTSQPQHF.

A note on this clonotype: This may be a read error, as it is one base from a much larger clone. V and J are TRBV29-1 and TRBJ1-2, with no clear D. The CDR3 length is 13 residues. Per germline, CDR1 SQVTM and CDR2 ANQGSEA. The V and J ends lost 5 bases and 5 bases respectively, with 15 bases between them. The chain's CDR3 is CSVTVEDGYGYTF. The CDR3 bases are TGCAGCGTTACAGTGGAAGATGGGTATGGCTACACCTTC.

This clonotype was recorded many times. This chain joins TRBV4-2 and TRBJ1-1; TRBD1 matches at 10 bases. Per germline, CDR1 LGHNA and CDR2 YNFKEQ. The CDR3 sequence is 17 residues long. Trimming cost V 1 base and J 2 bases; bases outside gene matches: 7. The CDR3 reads CASSQGGQGFANTEAFF. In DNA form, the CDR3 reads TGTGCCAGCAGCCAAGGGGGACAGGGGTTCGCAAACACTGAAGCTTTCTTT.

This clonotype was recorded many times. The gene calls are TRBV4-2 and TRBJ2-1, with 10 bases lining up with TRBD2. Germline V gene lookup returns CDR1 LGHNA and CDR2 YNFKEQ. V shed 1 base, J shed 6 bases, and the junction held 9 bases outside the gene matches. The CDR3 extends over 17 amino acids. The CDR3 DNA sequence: TGTGCCAGCAGCCAAGTTAGTAGCGGGGGGCCGGGCAATGAGCAGTTCTTC. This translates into CASSQVSSGGPGNEQFF.

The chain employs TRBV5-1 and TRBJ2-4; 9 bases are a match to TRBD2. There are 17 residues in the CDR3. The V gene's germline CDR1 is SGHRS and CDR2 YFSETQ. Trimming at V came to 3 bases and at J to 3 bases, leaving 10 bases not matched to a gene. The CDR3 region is CASSSSPSGDNKNIQYF. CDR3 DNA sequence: TGCGCCAGCAGCTCCTCCCCTAGCGGGGATAACAAAAACATTCAGTACTTC.

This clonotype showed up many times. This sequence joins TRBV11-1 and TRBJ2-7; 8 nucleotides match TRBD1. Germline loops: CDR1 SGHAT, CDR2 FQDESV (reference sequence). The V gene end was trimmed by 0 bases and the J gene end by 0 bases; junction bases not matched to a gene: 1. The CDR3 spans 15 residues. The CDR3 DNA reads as TGTGCCAGCAGCTTAGCCGGGACAGGCTCCTACGAGCAGTACTTC. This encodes CASSLAGTGSYEQYF.

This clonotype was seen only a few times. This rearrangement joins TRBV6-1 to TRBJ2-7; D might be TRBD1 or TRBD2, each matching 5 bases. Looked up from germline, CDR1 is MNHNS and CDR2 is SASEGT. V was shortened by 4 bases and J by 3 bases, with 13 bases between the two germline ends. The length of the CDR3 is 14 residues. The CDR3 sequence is CASSGGGGIYEQYF. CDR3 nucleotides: TGTGCCAGCAGTGGGGGCGGAGGTATCTACGAGCAGTACTTC.

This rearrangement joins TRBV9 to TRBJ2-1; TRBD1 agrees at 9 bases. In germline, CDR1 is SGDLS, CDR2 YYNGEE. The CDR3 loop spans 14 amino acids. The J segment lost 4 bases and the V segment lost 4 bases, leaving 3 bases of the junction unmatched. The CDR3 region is CASSIGTGYNEQFF. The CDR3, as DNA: TGTGCCAGCAGCATCGGGACAGGGTACAATGAGCAGTTCTTC.

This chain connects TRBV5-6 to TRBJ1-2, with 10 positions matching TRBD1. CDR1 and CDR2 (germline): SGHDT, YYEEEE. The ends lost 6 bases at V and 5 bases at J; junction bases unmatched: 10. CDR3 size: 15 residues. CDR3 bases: TGTGCCAGCATTGATACCGGGACAGGGGATTATGGCTACACCTTC. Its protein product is CASIDTGTGDYGYTF.

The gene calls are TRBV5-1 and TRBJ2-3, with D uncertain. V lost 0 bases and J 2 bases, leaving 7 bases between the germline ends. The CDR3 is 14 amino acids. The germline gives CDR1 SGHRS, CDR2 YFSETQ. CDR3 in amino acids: CASSLDTSTDTQYF. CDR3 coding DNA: TGCGCCAGCAGCTTGGACACCTCCACAGATACGCAGTATTTT.

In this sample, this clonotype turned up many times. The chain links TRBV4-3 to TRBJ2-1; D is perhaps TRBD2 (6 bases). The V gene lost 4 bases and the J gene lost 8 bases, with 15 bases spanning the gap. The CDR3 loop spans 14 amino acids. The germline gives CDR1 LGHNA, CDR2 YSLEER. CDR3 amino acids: CASSRPGPGDEQFF. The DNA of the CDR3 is TGCGCCAGCAGCCGACCGGGACCGGGGGATGAGCAGTTCTTC.

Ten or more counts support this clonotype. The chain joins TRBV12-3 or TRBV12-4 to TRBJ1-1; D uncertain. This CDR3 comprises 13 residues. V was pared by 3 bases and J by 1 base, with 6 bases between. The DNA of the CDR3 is TGTGCCAGCAGTTTTGCGCCGAACACTGAAGCTTTCTTT. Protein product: CASSFAPNTEAFF.